This TCR beta chain appears in the sequencing data of a study of T cell repertoires in cytomegalovirus infection. Overall study context: Both CMV infection and a matching HLA type were indicated by public TCR beta signatures.

TCRdb itself ran the reads through MiXCR, one entry per CDR3 protein. Seen here are roughly 920,000 distinct CDR3 sequences, around 31% observed once, and the top ten hold about 14%. With V trimmed by 5 bases and J by 0 bases, 10 bases remained unmatched. This CDR3 spans 20 amino acids. This clonotype was picked up a small number of times. The antigen remains undetermined. The clonotype comes from a human donor in good health (CMV status not recorded). Some clones in this sample may be carry-over from other donors' samples. The chain joins TRBV12-3 or TRBV12-4 to TRBJ2-6, with 13 bases matching TRBD2. The sequencing here drew on cultured CD8+ T cells from PBMCs, taken from culture after CMV antigen stimulation. The CDR3 loop reads CASSPGLAGDPFSGANVLTF. The CDR3 coding sequence is TGTGCCAGCAGTCCCGGACTAGCGGGGGACCCCTTCTCTGGGGCCAACGTCCTGACTTTC.